Listed here is a single TCR beta chain. What this receptor recognizes is not known. No base qualities exist here, and no much larger clone lies one base off it. CD8 naive samples were CD45RO-negative cells positively selected for CCR7, giving a CD45RA+CCR7+ population that excluded TemRA cells. The donors were healthy, HIV-negative adults with no recently reported acute infections or vaccinations. Only Caucasian adults living in Nashville, Tennessee, USA were represented among the donors. Blood was collected by leukapheresis, and PBMCs were isolated by Ficoll-Histopaque density gradient centrifugation and then cryopreserved in liquid nitrogen vapor phase. Analytical flow cytometry was used to check the purity and quantity of every magnetically sorted T cell population. From each sorted fraction, genomic DNA was isolated and quantified by UV absorbance on a Nanodrop 2000c. This entry is derived from a study of shared clonotypes between healthy human individuals (dated by TCRdb to about 2020). General notes on the study: Two women and three men aged 18 to 49 years were included in the cohort. Per donor, three plates each were used for CD4 naive and CD4 memory, two for CD8 naive, and one for CD8 memory. To estimate repertoire size and how much clonotype sharing occurs between individuals, the study deeply sequenced the blood TCR repertoires of 4 to 6 healthy adults. Libraries were prepared and TCR repertoires were sequenced by different laboratories using diverse techniques, in order to increase sequencing depth and limit assay-specific biases. Between about 0.85 and 8.9 billion PBMCs per donor were obtained by leukapheresis. The study at large found these results: Even with the large sequencing depth, rarefaction of the sorted-subset datasets indicated that sequencing was incomplete. Sharing across a few donors was observed for roughly 5.4% of naive CD4, under 4% of naive CD8, about 2.5% of memory CD4, and around 0.42% of memory CD8 clonotypes. Pairwise subsampling indicated that sequencing depth was expected to affect the degree of clonotype sharing among donors. Compared with non-shared clonotypes, clonotypes shared by all four sorted-subset donors had higher generation probabilities. The small number of donors limited the genetic and exposure-history diversity represented. Estimated clonotype richness was generally larger for naive than for memory subsets. Sampling was limited to blood, and TCR repertoires in tissue likely differ from TCR repertoires in blood.

CDR1 MNHNS and CDR2 SASEGT are derived from the germline V gene. The trim is 6 bases for V and 8 bases for J, with a gap of 16 bases between the germline ends. The CDR3 sequence holds 14 residues, the cysteine and phenylalanine included. This entry keeps only the CDR3 DNA: 42 bases, framed from base 1. TCR CDR3 regions were amplified from genomic DNA by multiplex PCR using the deep immunoSEQ assay. Extracted genomic DNA from each cell subset was distributed evenly across all wells of several immunoSEQ 96-well plates, and each plate was treated as a replicate. For sorted subsets, approximately 0.2 ug of genomic DNA, equivalent to some 33,000 T cell genomes, went into each replicate PCR. Purified libraries were measured with a Qubit 3.0 fluorometer, size-checked on a Bioanalyzer 2100, and measured again with the KAPA Library Quantification kit. Every immunoSEQ 96-well plate was sequenced on a dedicated single-read 150-cycle Illumina NextSeq 550 flow cell. Per the authors' processing: Because the immunoSEQ output included only junctional sequences and no quality scores, the filtering could not be the same as the filtering used for full-length reads. To assign V/J genes and CDR3, sequences were annotated using PyIR, a Python wrapper for IgBLAST v1.9, with IMGT germline references. Reads with weak V/J assignments (E-value above 1e-6), missing CDR3, stop codons, out-of-frame junctions, or ambiguous translated residues were removed. V3J clonotypes were defined as sequences sharing an identical inferred V gene, J gene, and CDR3 amino acid sequence. Percentage overlap between repertoires was calculated by dividing the number of shared unique clonotypes by the size of the smaller repertoire. Richness of each repertoire was evaluated using RTK rarefaction, the Chao1 estimator, and Recon v2.1 estimates of unobserved clonotypes. Generation probabilities for all TCRbeta clonotypes obtained by the gDNA method from four donors were computed using OLGA. TCRdb re-hosts the immuneACCESS table, in-frame sequences only. Its copies lack some clones; in the studies checked, an unresolved V gene accounts for under half of them, and the cause for the rest is not known. V and J calls and clone size are given by that table; D and trimming were obtained from the DNA. A total of a few hundred thousand clones appear in this sample, about 95% of them only once. Of the sample, about 0.11% is held by the ten largest clones.

This sequence originates from a woman aged 25-40 years in good health. The sample taken for sequencing was naive CD8+ T cells sorted from blood. The cell subset or site label here, explained by the study, means: CD45RA+CCR7+. Here the chain combines TRBV6-1 and TRBJ1-4; D gene: possibly TRBD1, on 6 matching bases. The sequenced DNA: TGTGCCAGCAGAGGACGCACAGGGTGGGAAAAACTGTTTTTT. The encoded protein is CASRGRTGWEKLFF.